This is a list of T cell receptor beta chains from one sample in a study of cytomegalovirus exposure and HLA in healthy donors. Libraries were prepared by immunoSEQ multiplex PCR; TCRdb keeps only in-frame clonotypes and omits some of them. This sample carries some 250,000 clones, about 90% of them seen once, and the ten largest clones take 0.35% to 0.4%. The source material was PBMCs. The source is a woman under 30 in good health and CMV-seronegative. Each CDR3 is given with its conserved first and last residue. The order of the fields is J gene, V gene, clone size, D gene, CDR3 protein, CDR3 DNA. D genes are given only for firm matches. Size values are once, few and many counts, or a class for expanded clones, and some rows have none.

>TRBJ1-1|TRBV19|NA|NA
CASTLSVNTEAFF
TGTGCCAGTACTTTGTCTGTGAACACTGAAGCTTTCTTT
>TRBJ2-7|TRBV28|NA|NA
CASSFGAGAYEQYF
TGTGCCAGCAGTTTTGGCGCGGGGGCGTACGAGCAGTACTTC
>TRBJ1-4|TRBV19|once|NA
CASSMVRASRVEKLFF
TGTGCCAGTAGTATGGTCAGGGCCAGCAGAGTTGAAAAACTGTTTTTT
>TRBJ2-7|TRBV6-6|NA|TRBD1
CASTGTGGLYEQYF
TGTGCCAGCACAGGGACAGGGGGCCTTTACGAGCAGTACTTC
>TRBJ2-2|TRBV5-7|NA|TRBD1
CASSLVLTGQANTGELFF
TGTGCCAGCAGCTTGGTTTTGACGGGACAGGCGAACACCGGGGAGCTGTTTTTT
>TRBJ2-3|TRBV12-5|once|TRBD2
CASGLGVAGGQTDTQYF
TGTGCTAGTGGTTTGGGGGTAGCGGGGGGACAGACAGATACGCAGTATTTT
>TRBJ2-4|TRBV4-1|NA|TRBD1
CASSQEVRTGALNIQYF
TGCGCCAGCAGCCAAGAGGTCAGGACAGGTGCTCTAAACATTCAGTACTTC
>TRBJ2-2|TRBV5-1|NA|NA
CASSGRWGGRTGELFF
TGCGCCAGCAGCGGGCGATGGGGGGGCCGAACCGGGGAGCTGTTTTTT
>TRBJ1-3|TRBV27|NA|NA
CASSLTPSSGNTIYF
TGTGCCAGCAGTTTAACCCCCAGCTCTGGAAACACCATATATTTT
>TRBJ1-5|TRBV10-2|NA|NA
CASGYGGVNQPQHF
TGCGCCAGCGGGTACGGGGGTGTCAATCAGCCCCAGCATTTT
>TRBJ2-3|TRBV28|NA|TRBD1
CASSPYFQGATDTQYF
TGTGCCAGCAGTCCCTATTTTCAGGGGGCCACAGATACGCAGTATTTT
>TRBJ1-4|TRBV25-1|NA|NA
CASSESEGYNEKLFF
TGTGCCAGCAGTGAGAGTGAGGGCTATAATGAAAAACTGTTTTTT
>TRBJ2-5|TRBV9|NA|TRBD1
CASSVEDRVGETQYF
TGTGCCAGCAGCGTAGAGGACAGGGTCGGTGAGACCCAGTACTTC
>TRBJ2-7|TRBV30|NA|NA
CAWSATYEQYF
TGTGCCTGGAGTGCTACCTACGAGCAGTACTTC
>TRBJ2-3|TRBV28|NA|NA
CASPPPSGSTDTQYF
TGTGCCAGTCCCCCCCCCAGTGGTAGCACAGATACGCAGTATTTT
>TRBJ2-6|TRBV6-1|NA|TRBD1
CASSRQGPNTPVLTF
TGTGCCAGCAGCAGACAGGGCCCCAATACCCCGGTACTGACTTTC
>TRBJ2-1|TRBV11-1|NA|NA
CASSPIDTSEQFF
TGTGCCAGCAGCCCGATTGACACGTCTGAGCAGTTCTTC
>TRBJ2-3|TRBV7-3|NA|NA
CASRRNVLTDTQYF
TGTGCCAGCAGGCGGAACGTTCTCACAGATACGCAGTATTTT
>TRBJ2-3|TRBV28|NA|NA
CAAWTLTDTQYF
TGTGCCGCTTGGACACTCACAGATACGCAGTATTTT
>TRBJ2-2|TRBV5-1|NA|TRBD2
CASGSPLAGGAATGELFF
TGCGCCAGCGGATCCCCGCTAGCGGGGGGGGCTGCCACCGGGGAGCTGTTTTTT
>TRBJ1-5|TRBV7-2|NA|NA
CASSSYGDSNQPQHF
TGTGCCAGCAGCTCATACGGGGATAGCAATCAGCCCCAGCATTTT
>TRBJ2-4|TRBV27|NA|NA
CASSQGSAKNIQYF
TGTGCCAGCAGCCAGGGTTCAGCCAAAAACATTCAGTACTTC
>TRBJ2-5|TRBV4-1|once|TRBD2
CASSQPTSGRVQETQYF
TGCGCCAGCAGCCAACCCACTAGCGGGCGTGTCCAAGAGACCCAGTACTTC
>TRBJ2-7|TRBV7-9|NA|NA
CASSLDGTINPYEQYF
TGTGCCAGCAGCCTTGACGGGACAATCAACCCCTACGAGCAGTACTTC
>TRBJ2-5|TRBV6-4|NA|NA
CASSSGPGETQYF
TGTGCCAGCAGTAGCGGGCCGGGAGAGACCCAGTACTTC
>TRBJ1-3|TRBV7-2|NA|NA
CASSLAPRTDGNTIYF
TGTGCCAGCAGCTTAGCGCCCAGGACAGATGGAAACACCATATATTTT
>TRBJ1-1|TRBV5-6|NA|TRBD1
CASSVTGGSTEAFF
TGTGCCAGCAGCGTGACAGGGGGGTCCACTGAAGCTTTCTTT
>TRBJ1-6|TRBV27|NA|NA
CASSQGQYNSPLHF
TGTGCCAGCAGCCAAGGACAGTATAATTCACCCCTCCACTTT
>TRBJ1-1|TRBV6-6|NA|NA
CASSPMNTEAFF
TGTGCCAGCAGTCCAATGAACACTGAAGCTTTCTTT
>TRBJ2-3|TRBV7-6|once|TRBD2
CASSRTTSGGASTDTQYF
TGTGCCAGCAGCCGCACTACTAGCGGGGGGGCAAGCACAGATACGCAGTATTTT
>TRBJ1-2|TRBV29-1|once|NA
CSVIAANYGYTF
TGCAGCGTTATTGCAGCTAACTATGGCTACACCTTC